This TCR beta chain was documented in a study of T cell responses to AZD1222 COVID-19 vaccine. Study overall: Pooled in the analysis were second doses at about 4 or about 12 weeks. Findings of the study overall: Regions 160-218 and 743-854 held dominance among vaccine-associated CD4 TCRs, which spanned spike. Repertoires were sampled only after the peak T cell response. The breadth and depth of Spike-specific TCRs increased once two AZD1222 doses had been given.

J was trimmed by 5 bases and V by 5 bases; bases with no gene match: 13. Germline assignment: CDR1 SEHNR and CDR2 FQNEAQ (reference sequence). The CDR3 spans 19 residues. The protocol was immunoSEQ multiplex PCR, while the TCRdb copy is restricted to in-frame clones and leaves out a portion. The sample holds roughly 150,000 clones, about 90% seen once. On this clone itself: Its antigen is currently unknown.

The clonotype comes from an adult in good health. The chain recombines TRBV7-9 with TRBJ2-1; 15 bases fit TRBD2. Sequences were derived from peripheral blood, sampled on day 0 of AZD1222 vaccination. CDR3 in DNA: TGTGCCAGCAGCCCATACGTGGGACTAGCGGGAGGTGCCCACAATGAGCAGTTCTTC. Protein: CASSPYVGLAGGAHNEQFF.